This T cell receptor (beta chain) was recovered during a study of blood T cell repertoires in COVID-19 (dated by TCRdb to 2019 to 2021). The study in broad terms: Collaborator samples came from the United States, Italy and Spain and covered acute and convalescent phases of COVID-19. The repertoires were released in a freely available public database intended as a resource for research on the immune response to SARS-CoV-2. Subjects who had been exposed to COVID-19, were actively infected with it, or had recovered from it provided the deeply sampled blood TCRbeta repertoires that made up the dataset. Sample metadata almost always included a de-identified subject ID, COVID-19 status, age in years and sex. The samples were drawn from the first 160 participants of the ongoing ImmuneRACE study and from some 1,300 subjects provided by 6 global collaborators. HLA class I and class II types, where available, came from metadata supplied by the sample provider rather than from assay-based typing. The material from the prospective study consisted of cDNA or gDNA derived from T cells, B-cell-depleted T cells, or PBMCs.

This clone was seen a few times. Its antigen remains unidentified. No base qualities exist here, and no much larger clone lies one base off it. Other DNA sequences of this sample code for an identical CDR3. Trimming costs V 6 bases and J 8 bases, and their ends lie 7 bases apart. According to the germline V gene, CDR1 reads MDHEN and CDR2 reads SYDVKM. The CDR3, from cysteine to phenylalanine, totals 11 residues. The retained sequence is limited to the CDR3, 33 bases, with the frame set at the first base. The immunoSEQ Assay, a bias-controlled multiplex PCR, was used to amplify TCRbeta CDR3 regions from genomic DNA. On the study's bioinformatics: Within the assay, amplification of reference gene primers was used to estimate how many nucleated cells each sample contained. To quantify the absolute abundance of each unique TCRbeta CDR3 rearrangement, sequence reads were collapsed and filtered. For each sample, productive Simpson clonality was calculated as the square root of Simpson's diversity index across productive rearrangements. This immuneACCESS table, as held by TCRdb, lists in-frame sequences with V and J called but not all clones. Of the missing ones, under half trace to an unresolved V gene in checked studies; the others have no known cause. Clone size and V and J calls were adopted from that table, with D and trimming inferred from the DNA. The sample has 390,000 or so clones on record, almost 90% of them singletons. The top ten hold about 6.5% of the sample.

The collaborating institutions used their own protocols to collect whole blood in K2EDTA tubes. For TCRbeta analysis, collaborator samples were shipped as frozen whole blood, as isolated PBMCs, or as DNA extracted from either sample type. The research as a whole found: Clinical and demographic metadata were provided uncurated, with the amount varying by source and participant.

Sequencing was done on a sample of peripheral blood. The chain was built from TRBV28 and TRBJ1-4; the D gene identity is not certain. This receptor was taken from a man younger than 35 with active or convalescent COVID-19. CDR3 region: CASSLNEKLFF. The DNA reads TGTGCCAGCAGCCTAAACGAAAAACTGTTTTTT.